Listed here are 20 T cell receptor beta chains from one sample, sequenced in a study of blood T cell repertoires in COVID-19. Profiling relied on immunoSEQ multiplex PCR, and the TCRdb table lists in-frame clones only, not all of them. Among roughly 250,000 clones listed, about 80% were seen once. Sequencing was done on a sample of peripheral blood. The receptors were gathered from a man in his forties or fifties with active or convalescent COVID-19.

With regard to this clone: At one boundary the junction diverges from the germline segment, which might be a read error. The CDR3 DNA sequence: TGTGCCAGCAGTTTAAGCTTTGGGCAGTCTCCCCACTTC. This sequence encodes CASSLSFGQSPHF. The chain is built from TRBV12-3 or TRBV12-4 and TRBJ2-7; D unclear. This CDR3 spans 13 amino acids.

This clone has only one observation. CDR3 region: CASRRTGTDTQYF. The CDR3 DNA reads TGTGCCAGCAGGCGGACAGGCACAGATACGCAGTATTTT. The chain carries TRBV2 and TRBJ2-3; possible D gene TRBD1, 6 bases. The CDR3 runs 13 residues. The V end lost 6 bases, the J end lost 1 base, and 8 bases lay between the germline ends. The germline V gene encodes CDR1 SNHLY and CDR2 FYNNEI.

Here the CDR3 reads CASSPGINYGYTF. For the CDR3, the DNA is TGTGCCAGCAGCCCAGGGATTAACTATGGCTACACCTTC. The chain carries TRBV7-9 and TRBJ1-2, with a weak D call TRBD1 (5 bases). The germline CDR1 and CDR2 sequences are SEHNR and FQNEAQ (reference sequence). V lost 5 bases, J lost 1 base, and 8 bases lay in between. The CDR3 has 13 residues.

J is TRBJ2-1 and V is TRBV7-2; 9 nucleotides align to TRBD1. This CDR3 contains 15 residues. CDR1 is SGHTA, CDR2 FQGNSA, per germline. The V gene end was trimmed by 5 bases and the J gene end by 9 bases; junction bases not matched to a gene: 11. The CDR3 spells CASSHNTGGGGEQFF. In DNA form, the CDR3 reads TGTGCCAGCAGCCATAACACAGGGGGCGGAGGTGAGCAGTTCTTC. The full variable domain, its missing parts supplied by reference TRBV7-2 and TRBJ2-1, is GAGVSQSPSNKVTEKGKDVELRCDPISGHTALYWYRQSLGQGLEFLIYFQGNSAPDKSGLPSDRFSAERTGGSVSTLTIQRTQQEDSAVYLCASSHNTGGGGEQFFGPGTRLTVL.

This clone was seen just once. V and J are TRBV7-2 and TRBJ2-1; D gene uncertain. Trimming stripped 2 bases from V and 5 bases from J, with 10 bases between. This CDR3 has 14 residues. In germline, CDR1 is SGHTA, CDR2 FQGNSA. The CDR3 reads CASSLTPSHNEQFF. CDR3 nucleotide sequence: TGTGCCAGCAGCTTAACGCCCAGTCACAATGAGCAGTTCTTC.

The chain is built from TRBV5-6 and TRBJ2-3; 7 positions match TRBD1. The germline V gene encodes CDR1 SGHDT and CDR2 YYEEEE. With 0 bases clipped from V and 4 bases from J, the junction kept 5 bases outside the gene matches. The length of the CDR3 is 15 residues. The chain's CDR3 is CASSLGGGFADTQYF. The CDR3 coding sequence is TGTGCCAGCAGCTTGGGAGGGGGCTTTGCAGATACGCAGTATTTT. Full variable domain (remainder filled in from reference TRBV5-6 and TRBJ2-3): DAGVTQSPTHLIKTRGQQVTLRCSPKSGHDTVSWYQQALGQGPQFIFQYYEEEERQRGNFPDRFSGHQFPNYSSELNVNALLLGDSALYLCASSLGGGFADTQYFGPGTRLTVL.

The sample holds a few counts of this clone. Here the CDR3 reads CASSPDLEAGVNEKLFF. CDR3 DNA sequence: TGTGCCAGCTCACCAGACCTGGAGGCAGGGGTGAACGAAAAACTGTTTTTT. The rearrangement uses TRBV18 and TRBJ1-4; maybe TRBD1 (6 bases). Germline V CDR1 and CDR2: KGHSH, LQKENI. This CDR3 spans 17 amino acids. V dropped 2 bases and J dropped 8 bases, with 21 bases sitting between them.

The chain recombines TRBV30 with TRBJ2-7; 8 nucleotides match TRBD1. CDR3 length equals 13 residues. V lost 5 bases and J lost 7; bases outside the gene matches: 10. The germline CDR1 and CDR2 sequences are GTSNPN and SVGIG (reference sequence). The CDR3 is CAWGTQGAREQYF. The CDR3 DNA reads as TGTGCCTGGGGCACTCAGGGGGCGAGAGAGCAGTACTTC.

The chain employs TRBV5-4 and TRBJ2-5; no definite D call. The CDR3 covers 13 residues. Germline lookup yields CDR1 SGHNT and CDR2 YYREEE (reference sequence). V lost 2 bases and J 4 bases, leaving 9 bases between the germline ends. In nucleotides, the CDR3 is TGTGCCAGCAGCTTCGGTCAGGCAGAGACCCAGTACTTC. It translates to CASSFGQAETQYF.

The chain recombines TRBV19 with TRBJ2-1; TRBD2 matches at 9 bases. The ends lost 5 bases at V and 10 bases at J; junction bases unmatched: 15. Germline lookup yields CDR1 LNHDA and CDR2 SQIVND (reference sequence). CDR3 length equals 16 residues. CDR3 nucleotides: TGTGCCAGTAGTCGTACCAGCGGGGGGACGTCAGGCGAGCAGTTCTTC. It encodes CASSRTSGGTSGEQFF.

V usage is TRBV6-5 and J usage is TRBJ2-3, with D unresolved. Trimming stripped 1 base from V and 4 bases from J, with 6 bases between. CDR1 is MNHEY, CDR2 SVGAGI, per germline. This CDR3 spans 13 amino acids. The CDR3, as DNA: TGTGCCAGCAGTTACTTCCAGGCAGATACGCAGTATTTT. It codes for CASSYFQADTQYF.

The count of this clone is one. The chain employs TRBV12-3 or TRBV12-4 and TRBJ2-7; TRBD1 aligns across 7 bases. The CDR3 extends over 13 amino acids. After removal of 4 bases from V and 6 bases from J, the junction contained 6 bases not matched to a gene. The CDR3 sequence is CASSSGQVSEQYF. CDR3 nucleotides: TGTGCCAGCAGTTCCGGACAGGTCAGCGAGCAGTACTTC.

The chain has TRBV12-3 or TRBV12-4 and TRBJ2-1; TRBD2 agrees at 7 bases. The V and J ends lost 8 bases and 4 bases, in that order; junction bases with no gene match: 5. The CDR3 extends over 13 amino acids. CDR3 coding DNA: TGTGCCAGCGTCCTAGCGGCGTACAATGAGCAGTTCTTC. Translating gives CASVLAAYNEQFF.

This sequence joins TRBV28 and TRBJ2-3; perhaps TRBD2 as D (6 bases). Germline V gene lookup returns CDR1 MDHEN and CDR2 SYDVKM. Trimming removed 10 bases from V and 2 bases from J, with 13 bases in between. The CDR3 loop spans 13 amino acids. CDR3 bases: TGTGCCACCTTAGCGGAAGTCACAGATACGCAGTATTTT. It is translated as CATLAEVTDTQYF.

The rearrangement uses TRBV6-1 and TRBJ1-1; 7 bases fit TRBD1. Looked up from germline, CDR1 is MNHNS and CDR2 is SASEGT. V trimming: 5 bases; J trimming: 5 bases; junction bases outside the gene matches: 8. The CDR3 sequence is 14 residues long. CDR3 residues: CASSSPTGLTEAFF. As DNA, the CDR3 is TGTGCCAGCAGTTCCCCGACAGGGTTAACTGAAGCTTTCTTT.

The chain is built from TRBV5-1 and TRBJ2-6, with TRBD1 identical over 9 bases. V shed 5 bases, J shed 1 base, and the junction held 7 bases outside the gene matches. Germline V gene lookup returns CDR1 SGHRS and CDR2 YFSETQ. This CDR3 spans 17 amino acids. CDR3 protein: CASRKTGGASGANVLTF. CDR3 in DNA: TGCGCCAGCAGAAAAACAGGGGGCGCTTCTGGGGCCAACGTCCTGACTTTC.

In this sample, this clone turned up a few times. The CDR3 nucleotides are TGTGCCAGCGGTTTGGGGGCTAAATCCTACGAGCAGTACTTC. Translation: CASGLGAKSYEQYF. The chain recombines TRBV2 with TRBJ2-7, with D perhaps matching TRBD1 (6 bases). Germline V gene sequence: CDR1 SNHLY, CDR2 FYNNEI. Trimming removed 8 bases from V and 1 base from J, with 15 bases in between. This CDR3 contains 14 residues.

V is TRBV19 and J is TRBJ1-5, with a tentative D call TRBD1 (5 bases). Trimming took 7 bases from V and 7 from J, leaving 14 bases between them. Germline lookup yields CDR1 LNHDA and CDR2 SQIVND (reference sequence). The CDR3 runs 13 residues. The CDR3 loop is CASIGARGQPQHF. CDR3 DNA: TGTGCCAGTATAGGGGCCCGGGGGCAGCCCCAGCATTTT.

This sequence joins TRBV15 and TRBJ1-6; 8 bases agree with TRBD1. Unmatched junction bases numbered 10, after V lost 5 bases and J lost 10 bases. CDR1 and CDR2 (germline): LNHNV, YYDKDF (reference sequence). The CDR3 totals 15 residues. CDR3 nucleotides: TGTGCCACCAGCCGAGGACAGGGAGGAGGATCACCCCTCCACTTT. This translates into CATSRGQGGGSPLHF. The variable domain in full, with the rest retrieved from reference TRBV15 and TRBJ1-6, is DAMVIQNPRYQVTQFGKPVTLSCSQTLNHNVMYWYQQKSSQAPKLLFHYYDKDFNNEADTPDNFQSRRPNTSFCFLDIRSPGLGDTAMYLCATSRGQGGGSPLHFGNGTRLTVT.

The chain combines TRBV5-1 with TRBJ1-4, with no clear D. The V end lost 7 bases, the J end lost 4 bases, and 14 bases lay between the germline ends. This CDR3 is 14 amino acids long. The germline V gene encodes CDR1 SGHRS and CDR2 YFSETQ. CDR3 region: CASAPDGVNEKLFF. DNA for the CDR3: TGCGCCAGCGCCCCGGACGGGGTTAATGAAAAACTGTTTTTT. Using reference TRBV5-1 and TRBJ1-4 for the parts outside the CDR3, the full variable domain is KAGVTQTPRYLIKTRGQQVTLSCSPISGHRSVSWYQQTPGQGLQFLFEYFSETQRNKGNFPGRFSGRQFSNSRSEMNVSTLELGDSALYLCASAPDGVNEKLFFGSGTQLSVL.